These 10 T cell receptor beta chains were sequenced from one sample in a study of blood T cells in healthy people across ages. Combining a sample-barcoded 5' primer with a J-beta primer mix, a second PCR ran for roughly 7 to 12 cycles. One entry per CDR3 protein results from TCRdb running MiXCR on the 5' RACE reads. The sample lists about 640,000 distinct CDR3 sequences, roughly 50% occurring once. Sequencing used blood. Every receptor here comes from a man aged 55 to 70 in good health.

The rearrangement uses TRBV4-1 and TRBJ2-1; 10 bases are shared with TRBD2. CDR1 and CDR2 (germline): MGHRA, YSYEKL. With 4 bases clipped from V and 7 bases from J, the junction kept 10 bases outside the gene matches. CDR3 length: 16 residues. This chain's CDR3 is CASSRDISGGMNEQFF. The CDR3 DNA follows: TGCGCCAGCAGCCGAGACATTAGCGGGGGGATGAATGAGCAGTTCTTC.

CDR3 protein: CASSYSHGAETQYF. DNA for the CDR3: TGTGCCAGCAGTTACTCGCACGGAGCGGAGACCCAGTACTTC. The V call is TRBV6-5, the J call TRBJ2-5, with D hard to call. Trimming stripped 0 bases from V and 5 bases from J, with 10 bases between. Germline loops: CDR1 MNHEY, CDR2 SVGAGI. The CDR3 length is 14 residues.

This clonotype was counted a few times. This could be a read error, since a much larger clone is one nucleotide away. The V call is TRBV15, the J call TRBJ2-1, with TRBD1 identical over 10 bases. The end of the DNA is better explained by TRBJ2-7, so the J call may be wrong. Germline CDR1 is LNHNV and CDR2 is YYDKDF (reference sequence). CDR3 size: 17 residues. DNA for the CDR3: TGTGCCACCAGCAGAGATGGCGGACAGGGGGGTTACAATGAGCAGTACTTC. Translated: CATSRDGGQGGYNEQYF.

This chain links TRBV5-6 with TRBJ1-2; D call uncertain. The CDR3 is made up of 16 amino acids. Germline values: CDR1 SGHDT, CDR2 YYEEEE. Trimming stripped 4 bases from V and 6 bases from J, with 22 bases between. Here the CDR3 reads CASSPETQYISHGYTF. DNA of the CDR3: TGTGCCAGCAGCCCGGAGACCCAATATATATCCCATGGCTACACCTTC.

This chain uses TRBV11-2 with TRBJ1-1; D is unresolved. Trimming removed 5 bases from V and 1 base from J, with 11 bases in between. This CDR3 is built from 14 residues. Germline assignment: CDR1 SGHAT and CDR2 FQNNGV. CDR3 in amino acids: CASSPTVGNTEAFF. The CDR3 DNA reads TGTGCCAGCAGCCCCACAGTCGGGAACACTGAAGCTTTCTTT.

This clonotype came up once. A junction boundary mismatches the germline segment, possibly from a read error. J is TRBJ1-1 and V is TRBV6-6, with D possibly matching TRBD1 (6 bases). The CDR3 spans 12 residues. The V gene's germline CDR1 is MNHNY and CDR2 SVGAGI (reference sequence). CDR3 sequence reads: CASSRQDTGAFF. The CDR3 DNA reads as TGTGCCAGCAGTAGACAGGATACTGGAGCTTTCTTT.

This clonotype was picked up many times. The CDR3 sequence is CATSKFSGGQSNEQFF. The CDR3 nucleotides are TGTGCCACCAGCAAGTTTAGCGGGGGCCAGAGCAATGAGCAGTTCTTC. This rearrangement joins TRBV15 to TRBJ2-1; the match to TRBD2 covers 9 bases. CDR3 size: 16 residues. V lost 4 bases, J lost 6 bases, and 10 bases stayed unmatched. Germline V gene data show CDR1 as LNHNV and CDR2 as YYDKDF (reference sequence). The whole variable domain, filled in from reference TRBV15 and TRBJ2-1, reads DAMVIQNPRYQVTQFGKPVTLSCSQTLNHNVMYWYQQKSSQAPKLLFHYYDKDFNNEADTPDNFQSRRPNTSFCFLDIRSPGLGDTAMYLCATSKFSGGQSNEQFFGPGTRLTVL.

The rearrangement uses TRBV4-3 and TRBJ2-6; D perhaps matches TRBD1 (5 bases). The CDR3 totals 16 residues. Trimming shortened V by 7 bases and J by 0 bases, and 13 bases separated the two germline ends. Germline-derived CDR1 and CDR2 are LGHNA and YSLEER. CDR3 protein: CASTRTRSSGANVLTF. In DNA, the CDR3 is TGCGCCAGCACCAGGACAAGAAGCTCTGGGGCCAACGTCCTGACTTTC.

The V and J genes are TRBV11-2 and TRBJ1-2; 9 positions agree with TRBD1. In germline, CDR1 is SGHAT, CDR2 FQNNGV. CDR3 length equals 16 residues. V shed 5 bases, J shed 0 bases, and the junction held 7 bases outside the gene matches. The CDR3 region is CASSGQGRGANYGYTF. Written as DNA, the CDR3 is TGTGCCAGCAGCGGACAGGGGAGGGGAGCTAACTATGGCTACACCTTC.

V and J are TRBV4-1 and TRBJ1-4; 8 bases are a match to TRBD1. Germline V gene data show CDR1 as MGHRA and CDR2 as YSYEKL. The CDR3 sequence is 16 residues long. Trimming cost V 2 bases and J 6 bases; bases outside gene matches: 8. DNA of the CDR3: TGCGCCAGCAGCCAACACCGGACAGGGTACGATGAAAAACTGTTTTTT. This codes for CASSQHRTGYDEKLFF.